This T cell receptor beta chain was sequenced during a study of tumor and adjacent non-tumor tissue in lung cancer. Study at large: Aged about 31 to 80 years, patients included roughly ten men and 4 or 5 women with stage I to III disease.

Three rounds of nested PCR, following a modified ARM-PCR protocol, produced the TCRbeta library. TCRdb re-called the multiplex PCR reads with MiXCR, one entry per CDR3 protein. Among about 43,000 distinct CDR3 sequences listed, 60% were seen once. The CDR3 sequence is 15 residues long. Germline V gene lookup returns CDR1 SEHNR and CDR2 FQNEAQ (reference sequence). Remarks on this clonotype: Since the CDR3 does not end with the conserved phenylalanine or tryptophan, this likely comes from a read error.

The template was RNA from unsorted bulk tissue. This non-tumor lung sample came from over 3 cm beyond the tumor edge. The source of this sequence is a middle-aged man with non-small cell lung cancer. Sequencing input: distant non-tumor lung tissue. J is TRBJ2-1 and V is TRBV7-9; 7 positions agree with TRBD2. The CDR3 here is CASSDGWEGYNGQFL. The CDR3 DNA reads as TGTGCCAGCAGCGATGGGTGGGAGGGTTACAATGGGCAGTTCTTA.